Listed here are 27 T cell receptor beta chains from one sample, sequenced in a study of cytomegalovirus exposure and HLA in healthy donors. This table comes from immunoSEQ multiplex PCR, and its TCRdb copy is limited to in-frame clones, with some not included. The table shows 200,000 to 250,000 clones, with approximately 87% occurring only once. Sequencing was carried out using PBMCs. The receptor source for this set is a woman in her late teens or twenties in good health and CMV-seronegative.

The rearrangement uses TRBV27 and TRBJ2-3; D possibly corresponds to TRBD1 (6 bases). Germline CDR1 is MNHEY and CDR2 is SMNVEV (reference sequence). Trimming took 5 bases from V and 9 from J, leaving 12 bases between them. This CDR3 spans 12 amino acids. CDR3: CASSKTGRTQYF. The CDR3 nucleotides read TGTGCCAGCAGTAAAACAGGGCGAACGCAGTATTTT.

This clone was observed once. The rearrangement uses TRBV6-5 and TRBJ2-5; D is undetermined. The V gene lost 2 bases and the J gene lost 5 bases, with 9 bases spanning the gap. Per the germline V gene, CDR1 is MNHEY and CDR2 is SVGAGI. The CDR3 covers 13 residues. The CDR3 reads CASSYAVRETQYF. In nucleotides, the CDR3 is TGTGCCAGCAGTTACGCGGTCCGGGAGACCCAGTACTTC.

This clone was seen just once. The V call is TRBV18, the J call TRBJ1-3; D gene ambiguous. Trimming removed 1 base at V and 0 bases at J, with 10 bases between. CDR3 length equals 16 residues. CDR1 is KGHSH and CDR2 is LQKENI in the germline V gene. The DNA of the CDR3 is TGTGCCAGCTCACCACAGTCAGCGAGCTCTGGAAACACCATATATTTT. This sequence encodes CASSPQSASSGNTIYF.

The chain links TRBV7-3 to TRBJ2-1; TRBD2 agrees at 12 bases. V shed 2 bases and J 9 bases; nucleotides not matched to a gene: 11. The CDR3 is 17 amino acids. CDR1 is SGHTA, CDR2 FQGTGA, per germline. CDR3 nucleotides: TGTGCCAGCAGCTTACAGACGCTAGCGGGGGGGCGAAGTGAGCAGTTCTTC. It translates to CASSLQTLAGGRSEQFF. Full variable domain (remainder filled in from reference TRBV7-3 and TRBJ2-1): GAGVSQTPSNKVTEKGKYVELRCDPISGHTALYWYRQSLGQGPEFLIYFQGTGAADDSGLPNDRFFAVRPEGSVSTLKIQRTERGDSAVYLCASSLQTLAGGRSEQFFGPGTRLTVL.

The chain has TRBV6-1 and TRBJ1-5; D is unresolved. Germline-derived CDR1 and CDR2 are MNHNS and SASEGT. V lost 7 bases to trimming and J lost 7 bases, with 14 bases between them. This CDR3 is built from 13 residues. The DNA of the CDR3 is TGTGCCAGCATTGCGGACGGGCGGCAGCCCCAGCATTTT. Protein sequence: CASIADGRQPQHF.

The chain joins TRBV11-2 to TRBJ2-7; D is unclear. The length of the CDR3 is 11 residues. V was trimmed by 8 bases and J by 2 bases, leaving 7 bases between them. Germline V gene sequence: CDR1 SGHAT, CDR2 FQNNGV. This CDR3 reads CASGRAYEQYF. The DNA for the CDR3 is TGTGCCAGCGGACGGGCCTACGAGCAGTACTTC.

This chain uses TRBV28 with TRBJ1-2; possibly TRBD1 for D (5 bases). The ends were cut back, 4 bases at V and 6 bases at J, with 6 bases in the middle. The CDR3 is 11 residues long. Germline lookup yields CDR1 MDHEN and CDR2 SYDVKM. The CDR3 DNA is TGTGCCAGCAGTTGGGGCCATGGCTACACCTTC. Its protein is CASSWGHGYTF.

In its sample, this clone was seen a few times. The chain joins TRBV5-1 to TRBJ1-2; D call uncertain. CDR3 size: 12 residues. V was shortened by 3 bases and J by 7 bases, with 10 bases between the two germline ends. Germline values: CDR1 SGHRS, CDR2 YFSETQ. The CDR3 sequence is CASSSPGVGYTF. For the CDR3, the DNA is TGCGCCAGCAGCTCCCCCGGTGTTGGCTACACCTTC.

The rearrangement joins TRBV27 to TRBJ2-7, with a tentative D call TRBD2 (5 bases). The CDR3 loop spans 14 amino acids. CDR1 and CDR2 (germline): MNHEY, SMNVEV (reference sequence). The V and J ends lost 5 bases and 3 bases respectively, with 14 bases between them. Here the CDR3 DNA reads TGTGCCAGCAGTCCGCGGGCCGGAAACTACGAGCAGTACTTC. It yields the protein CASSPRAGNYEQYF.

The gene calls are TRBV27 and TRBJ2-7, with 9 bases fitting TRBD1. Germline-derived CDR1 and CDR2 are MNHEY and SMNVEV (reference sequence). The ends lost 2 bases at V and 2 bases at J; junction bases unmatched: 4. This CDR3 spans 15 amino acids. CDR3 amino acids: CASSLPRTGAYEQYF. DNA of the CDR3: TGTGCCAGCAGTTTACCCCGGACAGGGGCCTACGAGCAGTACTTC.

The rearrangement links TRBV27 to TRBJ2-7, with D unclear. The CDR3 is 13 residues long. Between the trimmed V and J ends, which lost 3 bases and 2 bases, there was a span of 8 bases. The germline V gene has CDR1 MNHEY and CDR2 SMNVEV (reference sequence). The CDR3 DNA reads TGTGCCAGCAGTTTCTACGGAACCTACGAGCAGTACTTC. This translates into CASSFYGTYEQYF.

The chain is built from TRBV10-2 and TRBJ1-3, with TRBD1 as a possible D gene (6 bases). The CDR3 runs to 15 residues. Germline V gene lookup returns CDR1 WSHSY and CDR2 SAAADI. The V end was cut by 4 bases, the J end by 3 bases, with 13 bases between. The CDR3 spells CASSAAGGVGNTIYF. The CDR3 DNA reads TGCGCCAGCAGTGCTGCGGGGGGCGTTGGAAACACCATATATTTT.

This sequence joins TRBV6-6 and TRBJ2-7; 11 nucleotides match TRBD1. Unmatched junction bases numbered 6, after V lost 4 bases and J lost 7 bases. The CDR3 covers 14 residues. Germline loops: CDR1 MNHNY, CDR2 SVGAGI (reference sequence). The CDR3 reads CASSSYGTGGEQYF. The CDR3 bases are TGTGCCAGCAGTTCTTACGGGACAGGGGGTGAGCAGTACTTC.

This clone was seen repeatedly, ten times or more. J is TRBJ1-5 and V is TRBV5-8, with D uncertain. V lost 5 bases, J lost 4 bases, and 10 bases lay in between. The CDR3 runs 13 residues. Germline V gene data show CDR1 as SGHTS and CDR2 as YDEGEE. The CDR3 nucleotides are TGTGCCAGCAGGTTTTTCGGGAATCAGCCCCAGCATTTT. It codes for CASRFFGNQPQHF.

As concerns this clone: One end of the junction fails to match germline, which may point to a read error. The chain joins TRBV6-6 to TRBJ1-6; 7 bases are a match to TRBD1. CDR1 and CDR2 (germline): MNHNY, SVGAGI (reference sequence). This CDR3 spans 14 amino acids. The CDR3 region is CASSYGALEQGDDF. CDR3 bases: TGTGCCAGCAGTTACGGCGCCTTGGAGCAGGGGGATGACTTT.

The V gene is TRBV5-1, the J gene TRBJ2-5, with D maybe TRBD2 (5 bases). Germline V gene lookup returns CDR1 SGHRS and CDR2 YFSETQ. Trimming stripped 3 bases from V and 5 bases from J, with 14 bases between. This CDR3 has 14 amino acids. The CDR3 sequence: CASSSSARGETQYF. The CDR3 DNA sequence: TGCGCCAGCAGCTCCTCAGCGCGCGGGGAGACCCAGTACTTC. The whole variable domain, filled in from reference TRBV5-1 and TRBJ2-5, reads KAGVTQTPRYLIKTRGQQVTLSCSPISGHRSVSWYQQTPGQGLQFLFEYFSETQRNKGNFPGRFSGRQFSNSRSEMNVSTLELGDSALYLCASSSSARGETQYFGPGTRLLVL.

This sequence joins TRBV5-1 and TRBJ2-1, with 7 nucleotides matching TRBD2. The V and J ends lost 1 base and 5 bases, in that order; junction bases with no gene match: 3. The CDR3 covers 14 residues. In germline, CDR1 is SGHRS, CDR2 YFSETQ. The CDR3 here is CASSLLSGNNEQFF. The CDR3 DNA is TGCGCCAGCAGCTTGCTGAGCGGGAACAATGAGCAGTTCTTC. The full variable domain, in which reference TRBV5-1 and TRBJ2-1 provide the parts outside the CDR3, is KAGVTQTPRYLIKTRGQQVTLSCSPISGHRSVSWYQQTPGQGLQFLFEYFSETQRNKGNFPGRFSGRQFSNSRSEMNVSTLELGDSALYLCASSLLSGNNEQFFGPGTRLTVL.

V usage is TRBV4-2 and J usage is TRBJ1-2; D is uncertain. V was pared by 4 bases and J by 4 bases, with 4 bases between. This CDR3 comprises 11 residues. Germline V gives CDR1 LGHNA, CDR2 YNFKEQ. The CDR3 sequence is CASSPGYGYTF. CDR3 coding DNA: TGTGCCAGCAGCCCCGGCTATGGCTACACCTTC.

V gene TRBV5-1 combines with J gene TRBJ2-1; 10 positions agree with TRBD2. Germline V gene data show CDR1 as SGHRS and CDR2 as YFSETQ. V gave up 7 bases and J gave up 9 bases; unmatched junction bases: 16. This CDR3 is built from 16 residues. This chain's CDR3 is CASGELLAGGPSEQFF. In DNA form, the CDR3 reads TGCGCCAGCGGCGAACTTTTAGCGGGAGGCCCCAGTGAGCAGTTCTTC. The complete variable domain, with remaining parts taken from reference TRBV5-1 and TRBJ2-1, reads KAGVTQTPRYLIKTRGQQVTLSCSPISGHRSVSWYQQTPGQGLQFLFEYFSETQRNKGNFPGRFSGRQFSNSRSEMNVSTLELGDSALYLCASGELLAGGPSEQFFGPGTRLTVL.

The V call is TRBV2, the J call TRBJ1-3; no clear D gene. Germline values: CDR1 SNHLY, CDR2 FYNNEI. Trimming took 1 base from V and 0 from J, leaving 7 bases between them. This CDR3 is 15 amino acids long. The CDR3 DNA reads TGTGCCAGCAGTGAAGGGCCAGCCTCTGGAAACACCATATATTTT. Its protein product is CASSEGPASGNTIYF.

The chain's CDR3 is CAWRAPGTSLIYEQYF. CDR3 nucleotide sequence: TGTGCCTGGAGAGCGCCCGGGACTAGCCTGATCTACGAGCAGTACTTC. The rearrangement joins TRBV30 to TRBJ2-7, with TRBD2 matching 9 bases. Germline values: CDR1 GTSNPN, CDR2 SVGIG (reference sequence). The CDR3 is made up of 16 amino acids. The V segment lost 3 bases and the J segment 3 bases; nucleotides outside the gene matches: 12.

The J gene is TRBJ2-7, the V gene TRBV28, with D unclear. The V gene lost 4 bases and the J gene lost 3 bases, with 4 bases spanning the gap. CDR1 is MDHEN and CDR2 is SYDVKM in the germline V gene. CDR3 size: 11 residues. The CDR3 DNA sequence: TGTGCCAGCAGTTCGGACTACGAGCAGTACTTC. Translating gives CASSSDYEQYF.

The V call is TRBV11-2, the J call TRBJ1-1; TRBD1 aligns across 7 bases. This CDR3 spans 16 amino acids. The V segment lost 5 bases and the J segment 1 base; nucleotides outside the gene matches: 10. CDR1 is SGHAT, CDR2 FQNNGV, per germline. Here the CDR3 reads CASSRTGEVSNTEAFF. CDR3 coding DNA: TGTGCCAGCAGCCGGACAGGTGAGGTTTCGAACACTGAAGCTTTCTTT.

The DNA of the CDR3 is TGTGCCAGCAGCTTATACCCTCTTGATCGGGATCGGGACTATGGCTACACCTTC. Translating gives CASSLYPLDRDRDYGYTF. This chain uses TRBV7-9 with TRBJ1-2; D uncertain. The CDR3 runs to 18 residues. V lost 2 bases and J lost 3, with 22 bases in between. The V gene's germline CDR1 is SEHNR and CDR2 FQNEAQ (reference sequence).

This clone was seen only a few times. V and J are TRBV7-2 and TRBJ2-6; tentatively, D is TRBD1 (6 bases). Germline CDR1 and CDR2: SGHTA and FQGNSA. The V gene lost 6 bases and the J gene lost 1 base, with 10 bases spanning the gap. The CDR3 runs 15 residues. The CDR3 coding sequence is TGTGCCAGCAGAAGACAGGTTTCTGGGGCCAACGTCCTGACTTTC. This encodes CASRRQVSGANVLTF.

The genes are TRBV7-3 and TRBJ2-3, with TRBD2 as a possible D gene (6 bases). The CDR3 runs 16 residues. In germline, CDR1 is SGHTA, CDR2 FQGTGA. The V and J ends lost 2 bases and 1 base respectively, with 13 bases between them. CDR3 region: CASSLLGLAGTDTQYF. CDR3 sequence (DNA): TGTGCCAGCAGCTTACTGGGATTAGCGGGCACAGATACGCAGTATTTT.

The chain links TRBV9 to TRBJ2-7, with TRBD2 as a possible D gene (6 bases). CDR3 length: 11 amino acids. Trimming removed 8 bases at V and 7 bases at J, with 13 bases between. Germline V gene data show CDR1 as SGDLS and CDR2 as YYNGEE. CDR3 loop: CARHNGGEQYF. DNA for the CDR3: TGTGCCAGGCACAACGGGGGAGAGCAGTACTTC. Based on the CDR3 plus reference TRBV9 and TRBJ2-7, the full variable domain is DSGVTQTPKHLITATGQRVTLRCSPRSGDLSVYWYQQSLDQGLQFLIQYYNGEERAKGNILERFSAQQFPDLHSELNLSSLELGDSALYFCARHNGGEQYFGPGTRLTVT.